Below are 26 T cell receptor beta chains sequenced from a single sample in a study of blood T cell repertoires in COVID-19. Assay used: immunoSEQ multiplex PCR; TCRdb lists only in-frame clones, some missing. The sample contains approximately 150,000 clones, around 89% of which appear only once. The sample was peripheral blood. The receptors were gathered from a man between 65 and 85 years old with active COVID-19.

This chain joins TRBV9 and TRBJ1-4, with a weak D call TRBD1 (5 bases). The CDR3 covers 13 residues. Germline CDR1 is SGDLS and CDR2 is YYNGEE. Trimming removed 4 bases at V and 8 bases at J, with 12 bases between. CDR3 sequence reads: CASSSGRGEKLFF. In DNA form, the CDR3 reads TGTGCCAGCAGCTCTGGGCGGGGGGAAAAACTGTTTTTT. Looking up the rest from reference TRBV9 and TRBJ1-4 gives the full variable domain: DSGVTQTPKHLITATGQRVTLRCSPRSGDLSVYWYQQSLDQGLQFLIQYYNGEERAKGNILERFSAQQFPDLHSELNLSSLELGDSALYFCASSSGRGEKLFFGSGTQLSVL.

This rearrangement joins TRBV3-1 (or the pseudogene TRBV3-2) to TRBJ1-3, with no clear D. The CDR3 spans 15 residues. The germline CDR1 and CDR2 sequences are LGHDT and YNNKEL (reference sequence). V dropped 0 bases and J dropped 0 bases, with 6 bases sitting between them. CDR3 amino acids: CASSQDYYSGNTIYF. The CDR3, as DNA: TGTGCCAGCAGCCAAGATTATTACTCTGGAAACACCATATATTTT.

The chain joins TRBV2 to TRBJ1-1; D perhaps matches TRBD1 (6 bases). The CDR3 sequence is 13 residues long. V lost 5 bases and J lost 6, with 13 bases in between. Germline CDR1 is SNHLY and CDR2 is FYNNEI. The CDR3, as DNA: TGTGCCAGCAGTCCGACAGGCCTCTCTGAAGCTTTCTTT. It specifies CASSPTGLSEAFF.

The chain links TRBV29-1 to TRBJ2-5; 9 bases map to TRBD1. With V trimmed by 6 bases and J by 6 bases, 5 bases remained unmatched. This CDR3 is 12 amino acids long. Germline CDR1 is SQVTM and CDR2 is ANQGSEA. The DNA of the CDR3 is TGCAGCGTCGATACAGGGGGCCAGACCCAGTACTTC. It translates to CSVDTGGQTQYF. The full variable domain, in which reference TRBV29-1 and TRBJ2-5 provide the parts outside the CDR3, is SAVISQKPSRDICQRGTSLTIQCQVDSQVTMMFWYRQQPGQSLTLIATANQGSEATYESGFVIDKFPISRPNLTFSTLTVSNMSPEDSSIYLCSVDTGGQTQYFGPGTRLLVL.

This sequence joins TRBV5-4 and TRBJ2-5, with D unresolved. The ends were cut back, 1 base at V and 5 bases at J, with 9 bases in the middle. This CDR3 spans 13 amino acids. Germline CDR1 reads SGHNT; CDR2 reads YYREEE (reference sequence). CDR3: CASSLLGLETQYF. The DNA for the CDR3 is TGTGCCAGCAGCTTGTTGGGCTTGGAGACCCAGTACTTC.

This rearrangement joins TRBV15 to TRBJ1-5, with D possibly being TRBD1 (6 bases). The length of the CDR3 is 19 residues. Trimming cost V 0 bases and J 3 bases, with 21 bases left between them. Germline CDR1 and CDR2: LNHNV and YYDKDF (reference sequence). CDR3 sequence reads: CATSRDVRDTLGPNQPQHF. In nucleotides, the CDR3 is TGTGCCACCAGCAGAGATGTGAGGGACACCTTAGGGCCCAATCAGCCCCAGCATTTT.

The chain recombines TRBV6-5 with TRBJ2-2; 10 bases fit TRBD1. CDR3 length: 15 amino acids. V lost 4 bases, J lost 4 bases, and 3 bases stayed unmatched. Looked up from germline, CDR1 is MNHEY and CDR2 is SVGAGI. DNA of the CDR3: TGTGCCAGCAGTTGGGACAGGGGTTCCACCGGGGAGCTGTTTTTT. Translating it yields CASSWDRGSTGELFF.

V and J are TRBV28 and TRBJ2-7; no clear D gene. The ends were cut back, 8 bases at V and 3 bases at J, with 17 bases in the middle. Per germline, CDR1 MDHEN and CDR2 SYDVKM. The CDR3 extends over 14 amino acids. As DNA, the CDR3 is TGTGCCAGCTCCTCATATGAGGTCGGCTACGAGCAGTACTTC. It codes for CASSSYEVGYEQYF.

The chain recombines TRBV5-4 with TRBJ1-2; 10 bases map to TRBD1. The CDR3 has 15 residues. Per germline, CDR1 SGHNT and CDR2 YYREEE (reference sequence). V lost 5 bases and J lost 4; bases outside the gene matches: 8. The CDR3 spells CASSSGQGVSYGYTF. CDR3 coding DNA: TGTGCCAGCAGTTCTGGACAGGGGGTTAGCTATGGCTACACCTTC. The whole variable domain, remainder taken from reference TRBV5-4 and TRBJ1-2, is ETGVTQSPTHLIKTRGQQVTLRCSSQSGHNTVSWYQQALGQGPQFIFQYYREEENGRGNFPPRFSGLQFPNYSSELNVNALELDDSALYLCASSSGQGVSYGYTFGSGTRLTVV.

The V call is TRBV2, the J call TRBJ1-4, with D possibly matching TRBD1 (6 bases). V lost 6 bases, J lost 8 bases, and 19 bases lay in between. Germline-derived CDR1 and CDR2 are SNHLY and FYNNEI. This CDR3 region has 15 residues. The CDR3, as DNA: TGTGCCAGCAGGAAAGAGGGGGGGAGAGGAGAAAAACTGTTTTTT. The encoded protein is CASRKEGGRGEKLFF.

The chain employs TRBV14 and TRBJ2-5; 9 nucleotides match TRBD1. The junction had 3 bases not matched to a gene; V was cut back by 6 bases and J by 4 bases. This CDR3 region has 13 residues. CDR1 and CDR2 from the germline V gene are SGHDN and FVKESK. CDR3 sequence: CASRRQGVETQYF. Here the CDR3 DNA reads TGTGCCAGCAGGAGACAGGGGGTAGAGACCCAGTACTTC.

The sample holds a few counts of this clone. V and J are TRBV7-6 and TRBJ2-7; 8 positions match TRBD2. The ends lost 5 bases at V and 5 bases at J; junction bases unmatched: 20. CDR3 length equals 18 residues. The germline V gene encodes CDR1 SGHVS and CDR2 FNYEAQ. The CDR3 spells CASSHHPPLREGRDEQYF. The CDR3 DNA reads TGTGCCAGCAGCCACCATCCTCCCCTACGGGAGGGCCGGGACGAGCAGTACTTC.

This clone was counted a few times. CDR3 sequence (DNA): TGTGCCAGCACATCGGTTAGAGACAGATTCTCCTACGAGCAGTACTTC. This translates into CASTSVRDRFSYEQYF. This sequence joins TRBV28 and TRBJ2-7, with D possibly being TRBD1 (5 bases). With 7 bases removed from V and 0 bases from J, the gap between germline ends came to 19 bases. The CDR3 is 16 amino acids. Germline lookup yields CDR1 MDHEN and CDR2 SYDVKM.

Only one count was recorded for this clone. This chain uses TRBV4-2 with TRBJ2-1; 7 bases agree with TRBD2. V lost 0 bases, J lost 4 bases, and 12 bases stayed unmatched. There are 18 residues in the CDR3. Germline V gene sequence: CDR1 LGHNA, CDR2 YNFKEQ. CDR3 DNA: TGTGCCAGCAGCCAAGATCTGGGGGAGGGCCCCCGTTACAATGAGCAGTTCTTC. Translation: CASSQDLGEGPRYNEQFF.

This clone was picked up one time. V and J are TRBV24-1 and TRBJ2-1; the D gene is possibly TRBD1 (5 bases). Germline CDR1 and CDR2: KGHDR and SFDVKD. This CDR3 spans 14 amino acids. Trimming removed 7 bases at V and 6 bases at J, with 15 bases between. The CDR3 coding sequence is TGTGCCACCAGGGGCCAAAAAGGGGTCAATGAGCAGTTCTTC. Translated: CATRGQKGVNEQFF.

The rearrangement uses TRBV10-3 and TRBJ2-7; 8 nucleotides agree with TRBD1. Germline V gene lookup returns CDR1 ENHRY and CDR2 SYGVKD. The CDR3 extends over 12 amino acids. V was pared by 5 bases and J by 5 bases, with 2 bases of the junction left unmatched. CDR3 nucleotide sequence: TGTGCCATCAGTTTACAGGGGGACGAGCAGTACTTC. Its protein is CAISLQGDEQYF.

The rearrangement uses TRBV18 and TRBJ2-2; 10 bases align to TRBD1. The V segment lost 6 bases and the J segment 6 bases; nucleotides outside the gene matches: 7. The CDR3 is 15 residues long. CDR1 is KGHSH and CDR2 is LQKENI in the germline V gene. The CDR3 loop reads CASSFDRGLAGELFF. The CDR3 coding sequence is TGTGCCAGCTCTTTCGACAGGGGGCTTGCCGGGGAGCTGTTTTTT.

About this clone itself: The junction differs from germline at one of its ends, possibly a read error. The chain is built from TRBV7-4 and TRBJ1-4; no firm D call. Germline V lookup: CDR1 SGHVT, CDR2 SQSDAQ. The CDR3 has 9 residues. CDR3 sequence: CQVTRKTVF. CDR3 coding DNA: TGTCAGGTGACACGAAAAACTGTTTTT.

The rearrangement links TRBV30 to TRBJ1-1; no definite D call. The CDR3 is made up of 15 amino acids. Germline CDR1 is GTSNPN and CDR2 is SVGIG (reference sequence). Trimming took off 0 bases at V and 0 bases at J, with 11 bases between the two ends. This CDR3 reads CAWSVRLALNTEAFF. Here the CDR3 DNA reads TGTGCCTGGAGTGTACGTTTAGCGCTGAACACTGAAGCTTTCTTT. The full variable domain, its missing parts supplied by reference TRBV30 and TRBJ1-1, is SQTIHQWPATLVQPVGSPLSLECTVEGTSNPNLYWYRQAAGRGLQLLFYSVGIGQISSEVPQNLSASRPQDRQFILSSKKLLLSDSGFYLCAWSVRLALNTEAFFGQGTRLTVV.

CDR3 coding DNA: TGTGCCAGCAGCCAAGATTCGACCCGAGGCAATGAGCAGTTCTTC. Translating gives CASSQDSTRGNEQFF. The chain combines TRBV3-1 (or the pseudogene TRBV3-2) with TRBJ2-1; no clear D gene. Germline assignment: CDR1 LGHDT and CDR2 YNNKEL (reference sequence). CDR3 length equals 15 residues. The V end lost 0 bases, the J end lost 6 bases, and 12 bases lay between the germline ends.

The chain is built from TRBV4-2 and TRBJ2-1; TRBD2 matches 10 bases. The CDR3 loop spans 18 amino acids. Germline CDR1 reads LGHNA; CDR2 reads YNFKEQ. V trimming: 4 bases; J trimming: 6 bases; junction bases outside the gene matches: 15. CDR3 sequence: CASSPQREGLREINEQFF. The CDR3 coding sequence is TGTGCCAGCAGCCCCCAGCGGGAGGGCCTAAGGGAAATCAATGAGCAGTTCTTC.

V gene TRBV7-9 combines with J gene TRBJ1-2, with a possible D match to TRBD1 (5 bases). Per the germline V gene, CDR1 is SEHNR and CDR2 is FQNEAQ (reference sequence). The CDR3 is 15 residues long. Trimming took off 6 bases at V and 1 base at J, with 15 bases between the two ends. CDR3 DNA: TGTGCCAGCAGACAAGGGGCCGGGTATAACTATGGCTACACCTTC. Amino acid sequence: CASRQGAGYNYGYTF.

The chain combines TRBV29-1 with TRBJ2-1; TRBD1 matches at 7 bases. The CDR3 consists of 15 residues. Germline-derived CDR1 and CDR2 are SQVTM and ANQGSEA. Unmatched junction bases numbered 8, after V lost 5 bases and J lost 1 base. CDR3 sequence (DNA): TGCAGCGTTACAAGTAACAGGGGTTCCTACAATGAGCAGTTCTTC. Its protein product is CSVTSNRGSYNEQFF.

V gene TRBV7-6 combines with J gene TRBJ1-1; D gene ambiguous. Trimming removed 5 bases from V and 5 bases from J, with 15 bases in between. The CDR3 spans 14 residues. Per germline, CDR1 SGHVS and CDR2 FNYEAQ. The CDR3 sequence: CASSPNLRWTEAFF. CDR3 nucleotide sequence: TGTGCCAGCAGCCCCAATCTCAGGTGGACTGAAGCTTTCTTT.

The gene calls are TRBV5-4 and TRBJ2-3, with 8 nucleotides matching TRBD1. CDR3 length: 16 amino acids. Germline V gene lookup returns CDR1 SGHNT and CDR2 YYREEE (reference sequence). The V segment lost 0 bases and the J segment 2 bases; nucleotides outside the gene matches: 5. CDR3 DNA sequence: TGTGCCAGCAGCTTGGCGGCAGGGGGCCACACAGATACGCAGTATTTT. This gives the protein CASSLAAGGHTDTQYF.

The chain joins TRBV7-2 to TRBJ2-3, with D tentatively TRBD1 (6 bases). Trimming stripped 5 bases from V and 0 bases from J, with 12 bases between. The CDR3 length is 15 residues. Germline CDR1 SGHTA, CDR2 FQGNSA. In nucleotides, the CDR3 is TGTGCCAGCAGCCGTTCGACAGGAAGCACAGATACGCAGTATTTT. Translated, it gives CASSRSTGSTDTQYF.